The clone carrying this T cell receptor (beta chain) was found a few times. CDR1 SGHNT and CDR2 YENEEA come from the germline V gene. The V segment lost 2 bases and the J segment 6 bases; nucleotides outside the gene matches: 16. The CDR3 is 20 residues long. Original processing notes: Reference gene primer amplification in the assay estimated nucleated cell counts. The data were produced by immunoSEQ multiplex PCR, yet TCRdb's version contains in-frame clones alone and is incomplete. The DNA gave D and trimming, while V, J and clone size come from that table. The table records roughly 250,000 clones, more than 75% of them present only once. This sample stems from a study of blood T cell repertoires in COVID-19. Study summary: Researchers got acute and convalescent COVID-19 samples from the United States, Italy and Spain. The cDNA or gDNA used as material had been derived from T cells, B-cell-depleted T cells, or PBMCs.

The chain carries TRBV11-3 and TRBJ2-1, with TRBD2 matching over 13 bases. The TCR was taken from a woman between 40 and 55 years old who had recovered from COVID-19. Material for sequencing was peripheral blood. CDR3 loop: CASSLLGGGLAGVGGNEQFF. In DNA form, the CDR3 reads TGTGCCAGCAGCTTATTGGGGGGCGGACTAGCGGGAGTGGGTGGCAATGAGCAGTTCTTC.